A single sample is the source of the 20 T cell receptor beta chains below, sequenced in a study of OX40 agonist ivuxolimab in advanced cancers. Receptor amplification or capture employed the immunoSEQ multiplex PCR assay. TCRdb mirrors the immuneACCESS table, restricted to in-frame sequences. Some clones are absent from its copies; in checked studies, under half trace to an unresolved V gene, and the reason for the others is unknown. Across this sample there are under 85,000 clones, with around 89% seen only once. The ten biggest clones cover approximately 0.47% of the sample. The specimen comprised CD4+ or CD8+ T cells sorted from blood, sampled in a trial of the OX40 agonist ivuxolimab. The receptors stem from an adult with an advanced solid tumor such as melanoma, head and neck, liver or kidney cancer.

The chain employs TRBV5-1 and TRBJ2-3; D could derive from TRBD1 or TRBD2 (5 bases each). V gave up 1 base and J gave up 3 bases, with 21 bases separating them. The CDR3 sequence is 18 residues long. Germline V CDR1 and CDR2: SGHRS, YFSETQ. The chain's CDR3 is CASSLPASGGLGTDTQYF. CDR3 sequence (DNA): TGCGCCAGCAGCTTGCCCGCTAGTGGGGGTTTGGGTACAGATACGCAGTATTTT.

This sequence joins TRBV6-5 and TRBJ2-1; D is possibly TRBD1 or TRBD2 (5 bases each). CDR3 size: 11 residues. The V gene's germline CDR1 is MNHEY and CDR2 SVGAGI. V lost 3 bases and J lost 9, with 6 bases in between. CDR3 in DNA: TGTGCCAGCAGTTATGGGGGTGAGCAGTTCTTC. This sequence encodes CASSYGGEQFF.

This rearrangement joins TRBV19 to TRBJ1-3, with unresolved D. The germline V gene encodes CDR1 LNHDA and CDR2 SQIVND (reference sequence). The CDR3 runs 11 residues. V was pared by 6 bases and J by 14 bases, with 14 bases between. CDR3 bases: TGTGCCAGTAGGACCTGGGAGGGCGTATATTTT. Protein: CASRTWEGVYF.

V gene TRBV5-1 combines with J gene TRBJ2-7; D is uncertain. This CDR3 spans 14 amino acids. Germline V gene data show CDR1 as SGHRS and CDR2 as YFSETQ. The V and J ends lost 3 bases and 6 bases respectively, with 16 bases between them. Here the CDR3 reads CASSSGPGPSEQYF. The CDR3 bases are TGCGCCAGCAGCTCCGGGCCGGGCCCTAGCGAGCAGTACTTC.

V and J are TRBV11-2 and TRBJ2-7; weak D call: TRBD2 (5 bases). Looked up from germline, CDR1 is SGHAT and CDR2 is FQNNGV. The CDR3 spans 15 residues. V was cut by 0 bases and J by 5 bases, with 14 bases left in between. CDR3: CASSLDMRARDEQYF. DNA for the CDR3: TGTGCCAGCAGCTTAGATATGCGGGCGCGGGACGAGCAGTACTTC. Variable domain in full (rest from reference TRBV11-2 and TRBJ2-7): EAGVAQSPRYKIIEKRQSVAFWCNPISGHATLYWYQQILGQGPKLLIQFQNNGVVDDSQLPKDRFSAERLKGVDSTLKIQPAKLEDSAVYLCASSLDMRARDEQYFGPGTRLTVT.

J is TRBJ2-6 and V is TRBV5-1, with unresolved D. The V gene lost 4 bases and the J gene lost 0 bases, with 11 bases spanning the gap. CDR3 length: 16 residues. The germline V gene encodes CDR1 SGHRS and CDR2 YFSETQ. This chain's CDR3 is CASSTGPTSGANVLTF. CDR3 coding DNA: TGCGCCAGCAGCACCGGACCGACCTCTGGGGCCAACGTCCTGACTTTC.

The count of this clone is one. The chain has TRBV23-1 and TRBJ2-2, with unresolved D. TRBV23-1 is sorted into the ORF group, with uncertain function. This CDR3 is 16 amino acids long. With 0 bases removed from V and 4 bases from J, the gap between germline ends came to 12 bases. This CDR3 is CASSQSCWVSTGELFF. The CDR3 DNA reads TGCGCCAGCAGTCAATCCTGCTGGGTTTCCACCGGGGAGCTGTTTTTT.

The rearrangement uses TRBV5-1 and TRBJ2-7; D ambiguous. V lost 2 bases to trimming and J lost 4 bases, with 10 bases between them. The CDR3 contains 13 residues. Germline V gene lookup returns CDR1 SGHRS and CDR2 YFSETQ. In nucleotides, the CDR3 is TGCGCCAGCAGCTTCGGGCAGGATTACGAGCAGTACTTC. This encodes CASSFGQDYEQYF.

The chain has TRBV7-2 and TRBJ2-3; D perhaps matches TRBD2 (5 bases). V lost 3 bases to trimming and J lost 4 bases, with 11 bases between them. Looked up from germline, CDR1 is SGHTA and CDR2 is FQGNSA. This CDR3 comprises 14 residues. For the CDR3, the DNA is TGTGCCAGCAGCTTGGACTGGAGCGCAGATACGCAGTATTTT. Protein sequence: CASSLDWSADTQYF.

This clone appeared a single time. The chain joins TRBV5-1 to TRBJ1-4; TRBD1 is a possible D gene (5 bases). V was pared by 2 bases and J by 12 bases, with 26 bases between. Germline CDR1 reads SGHRS; CDR2 reads YFSETQ. The CDR3 length is 17 residues. The CDR3 DNA reads TGCGCCAGCAGCTTAAGCGCCATAGGGACCGACGGTATAGAACTGTTTTTT. Translation: CASSLSAIGTDGIELFF.

The rearrangement links TRBV10-3 to TRBJ2-5; D not certain. V lost 6 bases to trimming and J lost 3 bases, with 8 bases between them. This CDR3 contains 12 residues. CDR1 ENHRY and CDR2 SYGVKD come from the germline V gene. DNA for the CDR3: TGTGCCATCAGGAGCAGCGAAGAGACCCAGTACTTC. Translated, it gives CAIRSSEETQYF.

The chain employs TRBV19 and TRBJ2-6; 10 bases align to TRBD1. CDR3 length: 17 amino acids. CDR1 LNHDA and CDR2 SQIVND come from the germline V gene (reference sequence). V lost 5 bases, J lost 2 bases, and 6 bases stayed unmatched. The chain's CDR3 is CASSAGTGEPGANVLTF. Written as DNA, the CDR3 is TGTGCCAGTAGTGCGGGGACAGGGGAACCTGGGGCCAACGTCCTGACTTTC. Using reference TRBV19 and TRBJ2-6 for the parts outside the CDR3, the full variable domain is DGGITQSPKYLFRKEGQNVTLSCEQNLNHDAMYWYRQDPGQGLRLIYYSQIVNDFQKGDIAEGYSVSREKKESFPLTVTSAQKNPTAFYLCASSAGTGEPGANVLTFGAGSRLTVL.

The chain employs TRBV6-1 and TRBJ2-5; D unclear. This CDR3 is 13 amino acids long. Germline loops: CDR1 MNHNS, CDR2 SASEGT. Trimming cost V 6 bases and J 5 bases, with 13 bases left between them. CDR3 amino acids: CASRWVGVETQYF. In DNA, the CDR3 is TGTGCCAGCAGATGGGTTGGGGTTGAGACCCAGTACTTC.

The chain combines TRBV10-3 with TRBJ2-7; no clear D gene. There are 14 residues in the CDR3. CDR1 is ENHRY and CDR2 is SYGVKD in the germline V gene. The V and J ends lost 4 bases and 0 bases respectively, with 10 bases between them. DNA of the CDR3: TGTGCCATCAGTGGGTTGCCAGCCTCCTACGAGCAGTACTTC. Translated, it gives CAISGLPASYEQYF.

The V gene is TRBV6-6, the J gene TRBJ2-7; D gene unclear. The CDR3 is 14 residues long. In germline, CDR1 is MNHNY, CDR2 SVGAGI (reference sequence). The ends were cut back, 2 bases at V and 3 bases at J, with 11 bases in the middle. In DNA, the CDR3 is TGTGCCAGCAGTTACGGTCTGGGCAACTACGAGCAGTACTTC. Its translation: CASSYGLGNYEQYF.

The chain uses TRBV6-4 and TRBJ2-7; D may be TRBD1 (5 bases). Germline V gives CDR1 MRHNA, CDR2 SNTAGT. V was shortened by 7 bases and J by 5 bases, with 12 bases between the two germline ends. This CDR3 is built from 12 residues. Here the CDR3 reads CASTHRSHEQYF. In DNA form, the CDR3 reads TGTGCCAGCACTCACAGGTCCCACGAGCAGTACTTC.

This clone was seen more than once but under ten times. J is TRBJ1-1 and V is TRBV7-9, with 9 bases aligning to TRBD1. Unmatched junction bases numbered 1, after V lost 1 base and J lost 4 bases. Germline values: CDR1 SEHNR, CDR2 FQNEAQ (reference sequence). CDR3 length: 14 amino acids. The CDR3 here is CASSLGDRVTEAFF. The CDR3 coding sequence is TGTGCCAGCAGCTTAGGGGACAGGGTCACTGAAGCTTTCTTT.

This clone occurred a few times. V is TRBV6-1 and J is TRBJ1-3; D gene ambiguous. This CDR3 spans 16 amino acids. Germline assignment: CDR1 MNHNS and CDR2 SASEGT. V lost 3 bases, J lost 3 bases, and 15 bases lay in between. The CDR3 DNA reads as TGTGCCAGCAGTGAGGCAGTGCAATCGTTTGGAAACACCATATATTTT. This encodes CASSEAVQSFGNTIYF.

The CDR3 reads CASSLSPGDSGNTIYF. The CDR3 DNA sequence: TGTGCCAGCAGCTTATCGCCCGGGGACTCTGGAAACACCATATATTTT. The chain has TRBV7-2 and TRBJ1-3; D unresolved. The CDR3 has 16 residues. Deletions cut 2 bases from V and 0 bases from J, with 11 bases between. Germline V gene data show CDR1 as SGHTA and CDR2 as FQGNSA.

The chain combines TRBV12-5 with TRBJ2-1; D is unclear. Germline-derived CDR1 and CDR2 are LGHNT and FRNRAP. V was shortened by 1 base and J by 9 bases, with 10 bases between the two germline ends. The CDR3 consists of 13 residues. The CDR3 loop is CASGLGEFREQFF. For the CDR3, the DNA is TGTGCTAGTGGTTTGGGAGAGTTTCGTGAGCAGTTCTTC.